The 27 T cell receptor beta chains below all came from one sample that was sequenced in a study of T cells in Graves' hyperthyroidism and ophthalmopathy. From RNA transcripts, TCR beta CDR3 regions were amplified. RT-PCR in the first round (using the HTBI primer set) targeted the TCR CDR3. TCRdb called the multiplex PCR reads again in MiXCR, with one record for every CDR3 protein. The table includes approximately 600,000 distinct CDR3 sequences, under 25% detected once. Input material: blood. These receptors all come from a man aged 30 to 45 with Graves' ophthalmopathy.

The chain has TRBV30 and TRBJ2-1; 8 nucleotides agree with TRBD1. The trim removed 3 bases at V and 7 bases at J, leaving 17 bases unmatched. The CDR3 contains 17 residues. CDR1 and CDR2 (germline): GTSNPN, SVGIG (reference sequence). The CDR3 protein is CAWSPTPDRGGPNEQFF. CDR3 bases: TGTGCCTGGAGCCCCACGCCTGACAGGGGAGGACCGAATGAGCAGTTCTTC.

The chain employs TRBV13 and TRBJ2-5, with a weak D call TRBD1 (6 bases). The CDR3 length is 13 residues. The germline V and J ends were trimmed by 6 bases and 4 bases, with 12 bases remaining between them. Germline values: CDR1 PRHDT, CDR2 FYEKMQ (reference sequence). Here the CDR3 reads CASSFGTIETQYF. CDR3 sequence (DNA): TGTGCCAGCAGTTTCGGGACAATAGAGACCCAGTACTTC.

The chain is built from TRBV15 and TRBJ1-3; 7 nucleotides line up with TRBD1. This CDR3 has 15 amino acids. V trimming: 0 bases; J trimming: 4 bases; junction bases outside the gene matches: 3. Germline V CDR1 and CDR2: LNHNV, YYDKDF (reference sequence). The CDR3 protein is CATSREGGQGNTIYF. CDR3 DNA sequence: TGTGCCACCAGCAGAGAAGGGGGACAGGGAAACACCATATATTTT.

This clonotype has a handful of counts. The chain couples TRBV6-1 to TRBJ1-1; TRBD1 aligns across 8 bases. The germline CDR1 and CDR2 sequences are MNHNS and SASEGT. There are 15 residues in the CDR3. V lost 3 bases to trimming and J lost 4 bases; unmatched junction nucleotides: 7. The CDR3 nucleotides read TGTGCCAGCAGTGAGAACCAGGGGGCTGGCACTGAAGCTTTCTTT. Residues: CASSENQGAGTEAFF.

This clonotype was counted between two and nine times. V gene TRBV5-1 combines with J gene TRBJ2-7, with 10 bases fitting TRBD2. Germline V gives CDR1 SGHRS, CDR2 YFSETQ. With V trimmed by 3 bases and J by 6 bases, 12 bases remained unmatched. This CDR3 contains 16 residues. The CDR3 here is CASSSSYLAGDLEQYF. The CDR3 nucleotides are TGCGCCAGCAGCTCCTCATACCTAGCGGGAGACCTCGAGCAGTACTTC. The whole variable domain, filled in from reference TRBV5-1 and TRBJ2-7, reads KAGVTQTPRYLIKTRGQQVTLSCSPISGHRSVSWYQQTPGQGLQFLFEYFSETQRNKGNFPGRFSGRQFSNSRSEMNVSTLELGDSALYLCASSSSYLAGDLEQYFGPGTRLTVT.

The chain couples TRBV20-1 to TRBJ2-3; D is possibly TRBD2 (6 bases). The CDR3 has 16 amino acids. The germline V gene has CDR1 DFQATT and CDR2 SNEGSKA (reference sequence). Trimming shortened V by 2 bases and J by 1 base, and 16 bases separated the two germline ends. CDR3 sequence: CSARNSAGLRTDTQYF. In nucleotides, the CDR3 is TGCAGTGCTAGAAATTCCGCGGGACTTCGCACAGATACGCAGTATTTT.

This clonotype has just a few counts. V and J are TRBV5-1 and TRBJ2-3; D perhaps matches TRBD2 (5 bases). The germline CDR1 and CDR2 sequences are SGHRS and YFSETQ. The CDR3 runs to 14 residues. V dropped 2 bases and J dropped 4 bases, with 11 bases sitting between them. CDR3: CASSFTPSPDTQYF. CDR3 DNA: TGCGCCAGCAGCTTCACTCCTAGCCCAGATACGCAGTATTTT.

The chain is built from TRBV20-1 and TRBJ1-5; a possible D gene is TRBD1 (5 bases). Trimming stripped 5 bases from V and 2 bases from J, with 16 bases between. Germline assignment: CDR1 DFQATT and CDR2 SNEGSKA (reference sequence). The CDR3 is made up of 15 amino acids. CDR3 sequence reads: CSAPLSLGGNQPQHF. The CDR3 nucleotides read TGCAGTGCTCCGCTCTCCCTAGGGGGCAATCAGCCCCAGCATTTT.

Comment on this clonotype: Just one base apart from a much larger clone, this may be a read error. This chain joins TRBV20-1 and TRBJ2-1, with TRBD2 matching 11 bases. The CDR3 runs 17 residues. In germline, CDR1 is DFQATT, CDR2 SNEGSKA (reference sequence). The V and J ends lost 0 bases and 4 bases, in that order; junction bases with no gene match: 8. In nucleotides, the CDR3 is TGCAGTGCTAGAGAAGGTAGCGGGAGGGGACTTTACAATGAGCAGTTCTTC. It is translated as CSAREGSGRGLYNEQFF.

V and J are TRBV5-5 and TRBJ1-2; the D is unclear. V lost 0 bases to trimming and J lost 5 bases, with 14 bases between them. Germline V CDR1 and CDR2: SGHKS, YYEKEE (reference sequence). The CDR3 sequence is 15 residues long. CDR3 loop: CASSLAGEDRYGYTF. In DNA, the CDR3 is TGTGCCAGCAGCTTGGCCGGGGAGGATCGGTATGGCTACACCTTC.

The sample holds many counts of this clonotype. The chain recombines TRBV2 with TRBJ2-5; D uncertain. Per the germline V gene, CDR1 is SNHLY and CDR2 is FYNNEI. Trimming removed 6 bases at V and 0 bases at J, with 11 bases between. This CDR3 contains 14 residues. The CDR3 DNA reads TGTGCCAGCAGAATCGACAATAACCAAGAGACCCAGTACTTC. This encodes CASRIDNNQETQYF.

In its sample, this clonotype was seen many times. V usage is TRBV7-2 and J usage is TRBJ1-4; TRBD1 might be the D (5 bases). The germline gives CDR1 SGHTA, CDR2 FQGNSA. V dropped 4 bases and J dropped 10 bases, with 10 bases sitting between them. CDR3 size: 12 residues. CDR3 sequence: CASSSQGGKLFF. DNA of the CDR3: TGTGCCAGCAGCTCCCAGGGCGGAAAACTGTTTTTT.

This clonotype was seen more than once but under ten times. The chain combines TRBV6-2 or TRBV6-3 with TRBJ2-2; D is uncertain. The CDR3 is 15 residues long. The germline V gene encodes CDR1 MNHEY and CDR2 SVGEGT. The ends were cut back, 5 bases at V and 1 base at J, with 11 bases in the middle. The CDR3 nucleotides read TGTGCCAGCAGTCACACACTCCTGAACACCGGGGAGCTGTTTTTT. Residues: CASSHTLLNTGELFF.

This clonotype turned up a few times. The chain uses TRBV20-1 and TRBJ2-3; D is unresolved. Per the germline V gene, CDR1 is DFQATT and CDR2 is SNEGSKA (reference sequence). This CDR3 spans 13 amino acids. The ends were cut back, 5 bases at V and 7 bases at J, with 16 bases in the middle. CDR3 DNA: TGCAGTGCTCCCGGACCCGAAAGGAATACGCAGTATTTT. It translates to CSAPGPERNTQYF.

This sequence joins TRBV9 and TRBJ1-2, with D tentatively TRBD1 (6 bases). The CDR3 extends over 15 amino acids. From germline, CDR1 is SGDLS and CDR2 YYNGEE. Trimming took off 0 bases at V and 5 bases at J, with 14 bases between the two ends. As DNA, the CDR3 is TGTGCCAGCAGCGTAGATACGGACAGTCCTTATGGCTACACCTTC. The encoded protein is CASSVDTDSPYGYTF.

With respect to this clonotype: This sequence may be a read error, since a much larger clone differs from it by one base. The chain has TRBV12-3 or TRBV12-4 and TRBJ2-3; TRBD2 might be the D (6 bases). V lost 3 bases and J lost 4, with 17 bases in between. CDR3 length: 16 amino acids. CDR3 sequence: CASSFGGLPSADTQYF. For the CDR3, the DNA is TGTGCCAGCAGTTTCGGGGGACTCCCTTCCGCAGATACGCAGTATTTT.

V usage is TRBV18 and J usage is TRBJ2-7, with D hard to call. Trimming stripped 3 bases from V and 4 bases from J, with 10 bases between. The CDR3 extends over 13 amino acids. Germline lookup yields CDR1 KGHSH and CDR2 LQKENI. In DNA, the CDR3 is TGTGCCAGCTCACCCCAGACGGATTACGAGCAGTACTTC. Amino acids: CASSPQTDYEQYF.

This clonotype appeared many times. The rearrangement uses TRBV7-8 and TRBJ2-2; 10 positions agree with TRBD2. This CDR3 contains 15 residues. Germline V gene sequence: CDR1 SGHVS, CDR2 FQNEAQ. The junction had 6 bases not matched to a gene; V was cut back by 5 bases and J by 6 bases. CDR3 sequence reads: CASSPAGLAAGELFF. CDR3 sequence (DNA): TGTGCCAGCAGCCCCGCTGGACTAGCGGCCGGGGAGCTGTTTTTT.

This clonotype was observed at least ten times. The CDR3 DNA sequence: TGTGCCAGCAGCTTCCAGGGTACGGCCAAAAACATTCAGTACTTC. Residues: CASSFQGTAKNIQYF. The rearrangement joins TRBV11-2 to TRBJ2-4; possible D gene TRBD1, 5 bases. The CDR3 extends over 15 amino acids. Per the germline V gene, CDR1 is SGHAT and CDR2 is FQNNGV. Trimming took 3 bases from V and 1 from J, leaving 10 bases between them.

This clonotype was found a few times. This chain uses TRBV18 with TRBJ1-1; 12 positions match TRBD1. After removal of 6 bases from V and 5 bases from J, the junction contained 7 bases not matched to a gene. The germline CDR1 and CDR2 sequences are KGHSH and LQKENI. The CDR3 totals 15 residues. CDR3: CASSSGQGARTEAFF. CDR3 DNA sequence: TGTGCCAGCTCGTCGGGACAGGGGGCAAGAACTGAAGCTTTCTTT.

J is TRBJ1-3 and V is TRBV7-9, with D unclear. Germline CDR1 is SEHNR and CDR2 is FQNEAQ (reference sequence). The CDR3 runs to 14 residues. The V end lost 6 bases, the J end lost 0 bases, and 9 bases lay between the germline ends. CDR3 bases: TGTGCCAGCAGTATACAGACCTCTGGAAACACCATATATTTT. It codes for CASSIQTSGNTIYF.

A word on this clonotype: Possible read error: a much larger clone is one base away. This chain connects TRBV7-9 to TRBJ1-2; TRBD1 might be the D (5 bases). Trimming cost V 4 bases and J 2 bases, with 8 bases left between them. This CDR3 is 13 amino acids long. Germline V gene data show CDR1 as SEHNR and CDR2 as FQNEAQ (reference sequence). CDR3 sequence (DNA): TGTGCCAGCAGCTCGGGACTGAACTATGGCTACACCTTC. This encodes CASSSGLNYGYTF.

The CDR3 reads CASSYSTEKLFF. The CDR3 DNA is TGTGCCAGCAGTTACTCGACCGAAAAACTGTTTTTT. The chain links TRBV6-2 or TRBV6-3 to TRBJ1-4; D not certain. Deletions cut 0 bases from V and 8 bases from J, with 4 bases between. This CDR3 region has 12 residues. Germline lookup yields CDR1 MNHEY and CDR2 SVGEGT.

The chain recombines TRBV4-1 with TRBJ2-7; D is tentatively TRBD1 or TRBD2 (5 bases each). The CDR3 contains 17 residues. Per germline, CDR1 MGHRA and CDR2 YSYEKL. V was clipped by 0 bases and J by 0 bases, with 15 bases between them. The CDR3: CASSQDRRGAFSYEQYF. The CDR3 bases are TGCGCCAGCAGCCAAGATCGCCGAGGGGCCTTCTCCTACGAGCAGTACTTC.

The sample holds many counts of this clonotype. This rearrangement joins TRBV11-2 to TRBJ1-5; D perhaps matches TRBD1 (6 bases). The germline V and J ends were trimmed by 1 base and 2 bases, with 12 bases remaining between them. The CDR3 spans 16 residues. The germline gives CDR1 SGHAT, CDR2 FQNNGV. In nucleotides, the CDR3 is TGTGCCAGCAGCTTAGGAGTCAGGGGCGGCAATCAGCCCCAGCATTTT. Translated, it gives CASSLGVRGGNQPQHF.

V and J are TRBV29-1 and TRBJ2-1; 7 bases match TRBD2. The CDR3 is 14 residues long. Germline CDR1 SQVTM, CDR2 ANQGSEA. V lost 3 bases, J lost 5 bases, and 7 bases stayed unmatched. CDR3 sequence reads: CSVDGAGAHNEQFF. DNA of the CDR3: TGCAGCGTTGATGGGGCGGGAGCCCACAATGAGCAGTTCTTC.

The V and J genes are TRBV19 and TRBJ1-5, with D perhaps TRBD1 (5 bases). V was shortened by 8 bases and J by 3 bases, with 11 bases between the two germline ends. Germline CDR1 is LNHDA and CDR2 is SQIVND (reference sequence). This CDR3 spans 13 amino acids. In nucleotides, the CDR3 is TGTGCCAGTGGGACGGGTTACAATCAGCCCCAGCATTTT. This codes for CASGTGYNQPQHF.